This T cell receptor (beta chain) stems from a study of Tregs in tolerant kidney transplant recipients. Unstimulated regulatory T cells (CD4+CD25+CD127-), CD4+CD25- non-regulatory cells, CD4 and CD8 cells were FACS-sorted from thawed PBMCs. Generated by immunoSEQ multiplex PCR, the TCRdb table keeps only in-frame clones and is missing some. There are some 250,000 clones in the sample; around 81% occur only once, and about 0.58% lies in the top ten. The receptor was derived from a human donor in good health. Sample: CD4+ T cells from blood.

CDR3 bases: TGTGCCAGCATTGCAAGTCCAGGACAACCTACCTACGAGCAGTACTTC. Amino acid sequence: CASIASPGQPTYEQYF. The chain has TRBV21-1 and TRBJ2-7; TRBD1, the D gene given by the table, was not confirmed from the DNA. TRBV21-1 constitutes a pseudogene. CDR3 length: 16 residues.